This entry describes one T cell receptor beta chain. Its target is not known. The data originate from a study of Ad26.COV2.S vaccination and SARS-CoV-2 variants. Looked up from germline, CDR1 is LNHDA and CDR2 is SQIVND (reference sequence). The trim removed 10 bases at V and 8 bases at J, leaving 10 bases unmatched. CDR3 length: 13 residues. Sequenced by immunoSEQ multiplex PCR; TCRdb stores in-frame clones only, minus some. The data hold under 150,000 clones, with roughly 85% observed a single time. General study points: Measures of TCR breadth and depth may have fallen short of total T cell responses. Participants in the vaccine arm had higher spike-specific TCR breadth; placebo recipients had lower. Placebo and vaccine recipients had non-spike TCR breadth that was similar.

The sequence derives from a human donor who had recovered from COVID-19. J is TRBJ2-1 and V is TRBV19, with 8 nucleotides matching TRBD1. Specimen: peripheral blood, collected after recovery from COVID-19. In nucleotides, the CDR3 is TGTGCCACTTCGGACAGGGCCGGCGATGAGCAGTTCTTC. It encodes CATSDRAGDEQFF.